This is a list of T cell receptor beta chains from one sample in a study of T cell responses to AZD1222 COVID-19 vaccine. TCRdb's copy holds only in-frame clones and misses some; the assay was immunoSEQ multiplex PCR. The table lists tens of thousands of clones, 70% to 80% of them singletons. The sample consisted of peripheral blood, taken on day 0 of AZD1222 vaccination. These TCRs come from an adult in good health. Both conserved end residues are part of each CDR3. A D gene is named only where the DNA matches it firmly.

TRBV10-3	TRBJ2-5	TRBD2	CAISAPNGVAGSSETQYF
TRBV5-1	TRBJ1-3	.	CASSLAGLRFGNTIYF
TRBV19	TRBJ1-1	.	CASSILGGTEAFF
TRBV19	TRBJ2-5	.	CASSIPRGEKETQYF
TRBV11-2	TRBJ2-1	.	CASSYSVSEQFF
TRBV25-1	TRBJ2-5	.	CASSEYSRDSETQYF
TRBV29-1	TRBJ2-2	.	CSWIGNTGELFF
TRBV30	TRBJ1-1	.	CAWRKGMNTEAFF
TRBV10-2	TRBJ2-5	.	CASSLNEETQYF
TRBV6-5	TRBJ2-4	.	CASSYNSQNIQYF
TRBV6-5	TRBJ2-5	.	CASIRHRAETQYF
TRBV7-8	TRBJ1-1	TRBD1	CASSSQGAATEAFF
TRBV20-1	TRBJ2-3	TRBD2	CSASKTSRTDTQYF
TRBV5-4	TRBJ2-1	.	CASSLSPGEYNEQFF
TRBV15	TRBJ1-3	.	CATSRDHGNTIYF
TRBV9	TRBJ1-4	TRBD1	CASGQGAGEKLFF
TRBV7-2	TRBJ1-6	.	CASSSRHGGEGALHF
TRBV11-2	TRBJ2-2	.	CASSLRTGELFF
TRBV24-1	TRBJ2-5	TRBD1	CATSLGTGGQETQYF
TRBV5-1	TRBJ1-1	.	CASSPRFGPGNTEAFF
TRBV28	TRBJ1-5	TRBD1	CASSSGTGHQPQHF
TRBV11-2	TRBJ2-7	TRBD1	CASSQNRDSYEQYF
TRBV4-2	TRBJ2-7	TRBD2	CASSQELLADYEQYF
TRBV7-9	TRBJ1-1	.	CASWSPWDEAFF
TRBV28	TRBJ2-7	.	CASSPNRVRYEQYF
TRBV7-8	TRBJ2-3	TRBD2	CASSPNGAGDHYGTDTQYF
TRBV19	TRBJ2-3	.	CASSAQGFGLTDTQYF
TRBV29-1	TRBJ2-1	.	CSVGGWGNEQFF
TRBV18	TRBJ1-2	TRBD1	CASSPLGTGTQGYTF
TRBV2	TRBJ1-1	TRBD1	CASKDRGLRPEAFF
TRBV5-1	TRBJ2-1	.	CASNRDSSYNEQFF
TRBV28	TRBJ1-1	.	CASSLHGARLNTEAFF
TRBV30	TRBJ1-5	TRBD1	CAWSEQGRGSQPQHF
TRBV28	TRBJ2-7	TRBD2	CASSPRGGSSYEQYF
TRBV3-1/TRBV3-2	TRBJ2-2	.	CASSQGEGTGELFF
TRBV6-5	TRBJ2-1	TRBD2	CASSYSGLAGEGEQFF
TRBV10-1	TRBJ2-3	TRBD1	CASSPDRIDTQYF
TRBV6-5	TRBJ1-3	.	CAIQSSGNTIYF
TRBV4-2	TRBJ1-5	.	CASSQERVQPQHF
TRBV27	TRBJ1-1	.	CASSFEVEAFF
TRBV7-9	TRBJ1-3	.	CASSLTSLSGNTIYF
TRBV28	TRBJ1-2	TRBD1	CASRMTGGLGYTF
TRBV25-1	TRBJ1-6	.	CASSHSGIYNSPLHF
TRBV7-9	TRBJ1-1	.	CASSLTGNTEAFF
TRBV11-2	TRBJ2-3	.	CASSLRAGDTQYF
TRBV14	TRBJ2-1	TRBD1	CASSRGKWTGYNEQFF
TRBV10-2	TRBJ1-4	.	CASSPGQSNEKLFF
TRBV28	TRBJ1-4	.	CASSSGEPNEKLFF
TRBV2	TRBJ2-7	.	CASSERTPYEQYF
TRBV6-6	TRBJ1-1	.	CASSYSRRVNTEAFF
TRBV19	TRBJ1-1	TRBD1	CASSRDRSIEAFF